The T cell receptor beta chain under discussion was sequenced for a study of cytomegalovirus exposure and HLA in healthy donors. Germline V gene sequence: CDR1 SEHNR, CDR2 FQNEAQ (reference sequence). V was pared by 0 bases and J by 3 bases, with 8 bases between. The CDR3 totals 14 residues. In the PCR, 60 Vbeta and 13 Jbeta primers were used. Here immunoSEQ multiplex PCR was the method, and the copy in TCRdb shows in-frame clones only, minus some. Of 200,000 or so clones in the sample, 75% to 90% were seen once. What was sequenced was PBMCs. The sequence derives from a woman aged 45-60 years in good health and CMV-seropositive. The J gene is TRBJ1-2, the V gene TRBV7-9, with D maybe TRBD1 (6 bases). The CDR3, as DNA: TGTGCCAGCAGCTTAGCGGCAGGGGACTATGGCTACACCTTC. Protein: CASSLAAGDYGYTF.